This T cell receptor (beta chain) emerged from a study of T cell responses to AZD1222 COVID-19 vaccine. Findings and caveats of the study: With dominance at 160-218 and 743-854, vaccine-associated CD4 TCRs spanned spike. Targeting of unmutated variant regions was reportedly seen in nearly half of spike-specific TCRs. After two AZD1222 doses, spike-specific TCR breadth and depth rose versus day 0. Seropositive AZD1222 recipients at baseline numbered only six or seven.

The table came from immunoSEQ multiplex PCR; TCRdb's copy has only in-frame clones and leaves some out. The data contain about 200,000 clones, more than 80% of them seen just once; the ten biggest clones take up 3.6%. Points on this clone: Its antigen is not known.

This clonotype originated in an adult who received the MenACWY meningococcal vaccine as a control. The starting material was peripheral blood, obtained 28 days after the second dose of the MenACWY control vaccine.

The DNA of the CDR3 is TGTGCCAGCTCATTCGGACAGGTCAATCAGCCCCAGCATTTT. It codes for CASSFGQVNQPQHF. The chain recombines TRBV18 with TRBJ1-5; TRBD1 agrees at 7 bases. The ends lost 5 bases at V and 3 bases at J; junction bases unmatched: 4. The CDR3 has 14 amino acids. Germline CDR1 KGHSH, CDR2 LQKENI.